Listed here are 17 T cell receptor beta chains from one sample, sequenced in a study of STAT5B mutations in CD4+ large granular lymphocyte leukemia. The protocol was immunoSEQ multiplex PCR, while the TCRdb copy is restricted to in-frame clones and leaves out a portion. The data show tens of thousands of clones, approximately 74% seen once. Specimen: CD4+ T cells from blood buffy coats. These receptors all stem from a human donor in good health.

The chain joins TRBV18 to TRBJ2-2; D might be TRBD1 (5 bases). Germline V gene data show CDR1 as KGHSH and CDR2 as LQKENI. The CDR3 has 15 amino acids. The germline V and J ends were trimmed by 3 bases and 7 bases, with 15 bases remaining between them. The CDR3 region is CASSPPGREGGELFF. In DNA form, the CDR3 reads TGTGCCAGCTCACCTCCTGGCAGGGAAGGCGGGGAGCTGTTTTTT. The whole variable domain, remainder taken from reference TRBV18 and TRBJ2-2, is NAGVMQNPRHLVRRRGQEARLRCSPMKGHSHVYWYRQLPEEGLKFMVYLQKENIIDESGMPKERFSAEFPKEGPSILRIQQVVRGDSAAYFCASSPPGREGGELFFGEGSRLTVL.

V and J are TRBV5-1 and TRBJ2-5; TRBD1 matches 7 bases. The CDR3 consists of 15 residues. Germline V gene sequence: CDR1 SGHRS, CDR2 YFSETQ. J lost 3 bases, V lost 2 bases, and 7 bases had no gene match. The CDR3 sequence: CASSLSGTAKETQYF. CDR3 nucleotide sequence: TGCGCCAGCAGCTTATCCGGGACAGCCAAAGAGACCCAGTACTTC.

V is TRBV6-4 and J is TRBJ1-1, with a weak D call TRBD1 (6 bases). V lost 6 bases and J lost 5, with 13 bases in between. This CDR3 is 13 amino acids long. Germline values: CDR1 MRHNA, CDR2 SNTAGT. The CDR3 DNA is TGTGCCAGCAGCGAGGGGAGGGGGACTGAAGCTTTCTTT. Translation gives CASSEGRGTEAFF.

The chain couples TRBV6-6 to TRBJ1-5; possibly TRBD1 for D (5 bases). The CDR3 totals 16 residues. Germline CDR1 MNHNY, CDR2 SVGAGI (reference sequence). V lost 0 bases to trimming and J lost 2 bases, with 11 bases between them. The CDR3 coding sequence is TGTGCCAGCAGTTACTCTGGGGGGAGGGGCAATCAGCCCCAGCATTTT. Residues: CASSYSGGRGNQPQHF.

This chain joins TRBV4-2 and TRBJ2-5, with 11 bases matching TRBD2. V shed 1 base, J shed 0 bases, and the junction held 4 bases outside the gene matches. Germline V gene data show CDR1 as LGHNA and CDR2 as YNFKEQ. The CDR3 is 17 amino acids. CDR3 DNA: TGTGCCAGCAGCCAAGGGGTAGCGGGAGGGAACCAAGAGACCCAGTACTTC. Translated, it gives CASSQGVAGGNQETQYF.

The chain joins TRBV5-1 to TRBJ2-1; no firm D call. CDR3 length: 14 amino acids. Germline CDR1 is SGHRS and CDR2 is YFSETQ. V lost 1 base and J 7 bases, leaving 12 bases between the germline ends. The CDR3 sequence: CASSLRIGRNEQFF. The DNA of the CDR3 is TGCGCCAGCAGCTTGCGGATAGGTAGAAATGAGCAGTTCTTC.

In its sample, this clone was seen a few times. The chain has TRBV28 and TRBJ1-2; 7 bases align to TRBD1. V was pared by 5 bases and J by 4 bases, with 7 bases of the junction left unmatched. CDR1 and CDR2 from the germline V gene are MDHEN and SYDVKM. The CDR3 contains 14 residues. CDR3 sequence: CASSTADRAYGYTF. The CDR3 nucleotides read TGTGCCAGCAGTACCGCAGACAGGGCCTATGGCTACACCTTC.

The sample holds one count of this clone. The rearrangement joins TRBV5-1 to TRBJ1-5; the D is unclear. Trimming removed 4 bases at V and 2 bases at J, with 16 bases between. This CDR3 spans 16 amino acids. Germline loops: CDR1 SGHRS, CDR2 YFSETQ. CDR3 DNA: TGCGCCAGCAGCCCCAACCCGGGTATGGGCAATCAGCCCCAGCATTTT. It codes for CASSPNPGMGNQPQHF.

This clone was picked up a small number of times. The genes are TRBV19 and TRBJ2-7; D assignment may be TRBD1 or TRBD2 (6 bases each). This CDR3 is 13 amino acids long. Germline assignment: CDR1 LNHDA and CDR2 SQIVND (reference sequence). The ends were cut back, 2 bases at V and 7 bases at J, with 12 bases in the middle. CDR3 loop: CASSISSDREQYF. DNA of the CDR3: TGTGCCAGTAGTATATCTAGCGACAGGGAGCAGTACTTC.

The DNA of the CDR3 is TGTGCCAGCTTAATGGGACAGGGGGCGAAGAACACTGAAGCTTTCTTT. Protein: CASLMGQGAKNTEAFF. The gene calls are TRBV18 and TRBJ1-1; TRBD1 matches at 12 bases. Germline V lookup: CDR1 KGHSH, CDR2 LQKENI. The CDR3 covers 16 residues. Trimming took 7 bases from V and 1 from J; bases not matched to a gene: 7.

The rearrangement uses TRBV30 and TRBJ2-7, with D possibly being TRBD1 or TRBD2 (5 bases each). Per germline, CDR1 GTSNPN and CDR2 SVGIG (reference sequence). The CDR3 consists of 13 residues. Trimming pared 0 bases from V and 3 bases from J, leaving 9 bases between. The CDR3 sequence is CAWSVRGVYEQYF. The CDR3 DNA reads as TGTGCCTGGAGTGTTAGAGGGGTCTACGAGCAGTACTTC. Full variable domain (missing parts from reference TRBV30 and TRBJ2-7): SQTIHQWPATLVQPVGSPLSLECTVEGTSNPNLYWYRQAAGRGLQLLFYSVGIGQISSEVPQNLSASRPQDRQFILSSKKLLLSDSGFYLCAWSVRGVYEQYFGPGTRLTVT.

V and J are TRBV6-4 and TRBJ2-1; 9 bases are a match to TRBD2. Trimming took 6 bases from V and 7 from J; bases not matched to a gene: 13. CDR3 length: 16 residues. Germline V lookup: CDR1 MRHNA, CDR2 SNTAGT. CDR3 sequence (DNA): TGTGCCAGCAGCGCCAACGGGGCTAGCGGGGCTAATGAGCAGTTCTTC. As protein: CASSANGASGANEQFF.

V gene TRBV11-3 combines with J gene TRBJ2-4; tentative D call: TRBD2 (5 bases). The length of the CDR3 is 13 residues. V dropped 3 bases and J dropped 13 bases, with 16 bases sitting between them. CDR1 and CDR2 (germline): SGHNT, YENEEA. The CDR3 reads CASSFEGTTSQYF. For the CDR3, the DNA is TGTGCCAGCAGCTTTGAGGGCACTACTTCCCAGTACTTC. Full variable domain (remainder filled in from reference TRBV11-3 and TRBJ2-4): EAGVVQSPRYKIIEKKQPVAFWCNPISGHNTLYWYLQNLGQGPELLIRYENEEAVDDSQLPKDRFSAERLKGVDSTLKIQPAELGDSAVYLCASSFEGTTSQYFGAGTRLSVL.

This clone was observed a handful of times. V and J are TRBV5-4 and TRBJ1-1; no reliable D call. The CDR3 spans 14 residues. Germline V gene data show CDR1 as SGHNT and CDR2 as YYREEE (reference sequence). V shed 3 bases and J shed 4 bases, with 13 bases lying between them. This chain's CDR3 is CASSWESLATEAFF. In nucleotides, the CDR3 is TGTGCCAGCAGCTGGGAGAGTCTTGCCACTGAAGCTTTCTTT.

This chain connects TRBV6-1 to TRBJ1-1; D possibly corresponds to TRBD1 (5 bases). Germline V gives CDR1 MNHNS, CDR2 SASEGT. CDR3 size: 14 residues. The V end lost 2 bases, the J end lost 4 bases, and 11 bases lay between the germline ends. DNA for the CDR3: TGTGCCAGCAGTGAATCCTGGGGGACCACTGAAGCTTTCTTT. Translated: CASSESWGTTEAFF.

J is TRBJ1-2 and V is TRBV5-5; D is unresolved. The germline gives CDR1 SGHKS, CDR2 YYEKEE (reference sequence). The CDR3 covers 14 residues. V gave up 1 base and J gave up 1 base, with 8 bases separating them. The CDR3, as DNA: TGTGCCAGCAGCTTGACAGATATTAACTATGGCTACACCTTC. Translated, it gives CASSLTDINYGYTF.

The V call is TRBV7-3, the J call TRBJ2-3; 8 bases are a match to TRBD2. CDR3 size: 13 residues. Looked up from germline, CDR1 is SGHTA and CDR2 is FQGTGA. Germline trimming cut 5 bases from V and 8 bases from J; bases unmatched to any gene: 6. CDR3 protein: CASSNAGGGTQYF. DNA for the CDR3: TGTGCCAGCAGCAATGCGGGAGGCGGTACGCAGTATTTT. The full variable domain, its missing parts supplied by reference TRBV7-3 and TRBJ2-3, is GAGVSQTPSNKVTEKGKYVELRCDPISGHTALYWYRQSLGQGPEFLIYFQGTGAADDSGLPNDRFFAVRPEGSVSTLKIQRTERGDSAVYLCASSNAGGGTQYFGPGTRLTVL.